This passage covers 19 T cell receptor beta chains from one sample sequenced in a study of glioma-infiltrating T cells. Amplification of TCR alpha and beta CDR3 regions from RNA used iRepertoire nested multiplex PCR. MiXCR was run by TCRdb on the multiplex PCR reads, yielding one entry per CDR3 protein. The table lists about 130,000 distinct CDR3 sequences, approximately 26% of them singletons. Material for sequencing was glioma tissue, nonneoplastic brain tissue, or PBMCs (not recorded which). Every receptor here comes from a human donor with low-grade glioma or glioblastoma, undergoing nonglioma brain surgery, or in good health (not recorded which).

This clonotype was counted many times. The chain joins TRBV27 to TRBJ2-5; D remains unclear. V shed 5 bases and J shed 6 bases, with 10 bases lying between them. The CDR3 is made up of 12 amino acids. The germline V gene encodes CDR1 MNHEY and CDR2 SMNVEV (reference sequence). CDR3 sequence: CASSRNLQTQYF. The DNA for the CDR3 is TGTGCCAGCAGTCGTAATCTCCAGACCCAGTACTTC.

This chain connects TRBV24-1 to TRBJ1-5; no firm D call. Germline V gene sequence: CDR1 KGHDR, CDR2 SFDVKD. This CDR3 contains 14 residues. Deletions cut 7 bases from V and 1 base from J, with 10 bases between. The CDR3 region has the DNA TGTGCCACCAGGGGCCCGGGGAGCAATCAGCCCCAGCATTTT. Its translation is CATRGPGSNQPQHF.

The table lists this clonotype with a few counts. This chain links TRBV11-2 with TRBJ2-1, with D possibly TRBD2 on 5 matching bases. CDR3 length equals 14 residues. Trimming left V 0 bases short and J 3 bases short, with 6 bases between. CDR1 SGHAT and CDR2 FQNNGV come from the germline V gene. CDR3 in amino acids: CASSLELGYNEQFF. The CDR3 DNA sequence: TGTGCCAGCAGCTTAGAACTAGGCTACAATGAGCAGTTCTTC.

This clonotype turned up a few times. The rearrangement links TRBV6-4 to TRBJ2-2; TRBD2 matches 12 bases. The CDR3 covers 14 residues. Germline lookup yields CDR1 MRHNA and CDR2 SNTAGT. Trimming cost V 6 bases and J 7 bases; bases outside gene matches: 3. The CDR3 spells CASRTSGGSGELFF. CDR3 DNA sequence: TGTGCCAGCAGGACTAGCGGGGGAAGCGGGGAGCTGTTTTTT.

The rearrangement uses TRBV7-9 and TRBJ2-7; either TRBD1 or TRBD2 may supply D (5 bases each). V was trimmed by 5 bases and J by 3 bases, leaving 17 bases between them. This CDR3 comprises 15 residues. Germline values: CDR1 SEHNR, CDR2 FQNEAQ (reference sequence). The CDR3 nucleotides read TGTGCCAGCAGCCTCCAGGTGGGGGTCGTCTACGAGCAGTACGTC. Its protein product is CASSLQVGVVYEQYV.

The chain joins TRBV19 to TRBJ1-5, with D unclear. The CDR3 is made up of 15 amino acids. The V and J ends lost 6 bases and 4 bases respectively, with 16 bases between them. The germline gives CDR1 LNHDA, CDR2 SQIVND (reference sequence). CDR3 coding DNA: TGTGCCAGTAGCGTCGGTCAGCTTGGGAATCAGCCCCAGCATTTT. Encoded protein: CASSVGQLGNQPQHF.

This clonotype was counted between two and nine times. V usage is TRBV27 and J usage is TRBJ2-1; D might be TRBD1 or TRBD2, each matching 6 bases. The V gene's germline CDR1 is MNHEY and CDR2 SMNVEV (reference sequence). V gave up 5 bases and J gave up 0 bases, with 17 bases separating them. This CDR3 region has 17 residues. The CDR3 sequence is CASSAGSGGHSYNEQFF. The CDR3 DNA sequence: TGTGCCAGCAGTGCCGGGTCTGGGGGGCACTCCTACAATGAGCAGTTCTTC.

The sample holds a few counts of this clonotype. The rearrangement uses TRBV4-1 and TRBJ2-7; D ambiguous. Trimming removed 1 base from V and 6 bases from J, with 10 bases in between. The CDR3 sequence is 13 residues long. CDR1 MGHRA and CDR2 YSYEKL come from the germline V gene. The DNA of the CDR3 is TGCGCCAGCAGCCAAGTTGGGCAGAGCGAGCAGTACGTC. This codes for CASSQVGQSEQYV.

This clonotype was counted ten times or more. The rearrangement links TRBV14 to TRBJ1-1, with 7 nucleotides matching TRBD1. Germline-derived CDR1 and CDR2 are SGHDN and FVKESK. This CDR3 has 15 amino acids. The J segment lost 6 bases and the V segment lost 4 bases, leaving 11 bases of the junction unmatched. The CDR3 loop is CASSRKTGQGAEAFF. CDR3 nucleotides: TGTGCCAGCAGCCGAAAGACAGGGCAAGGCGCTGAAGCTTTCTTT.

This clonotype came up many times. The V gene is TRBV4-1, the J gene TRBJ1-1; TRBD1 is a possible D gene (5 bases). Germline assignment: CDR1 MGHRA and CDR2 YSYEKL. Trimming removed 4 bases at V and 4 bases at J, with 10 bases between. The CDR3 has 13 residues. The CDR3: CASSLPGGTEAFF. CDR3 bases: TGCGCCAGCAGCCTACCGGGGGGCACTGAAGCTTTCTTT.

Comments on this clonotype: An end of the junction differs from the germline gene, which may be a read error. The chain is built from TRBV20-1 and TRBJ1-1; a weak D match, TRBD1 (5 bases). CDR3 length: 14 amino acids. CDR1 DFQATT and CDR2 SNEGSKA come from the germline V gene (reference sequence). CDR3 DNA: TGCAGTGCTCCCCCGCAGGGCCTGAAAACTGAAGCTTTCTTT. Translation: CSAPPQGLKTEAFF.

This clonotype was counted at least ten times. The rearrangement links TRBV27 to TRBJ1-1; D not certain. This CDR3 spans 13 amino acids. Per the germline V gene, CDR1 is MNHEY and CDR2 is SMNVEV (reference sequence). Trimming took 6 bases from V and 1 from J, leaving 9 bases between them. The CDR3 reads CASRPGKNTEAFF. In DNA, the CDR3 is TGTGCCAGCAGACCCGGGAAGAACACTGAAGCTTTCTTT.

The genes are TRBV25-1 and TRBJ2-2; no definite D call. The V and J ends lost 5 bases and 0 bases respectively, with 7 bases between them. The CDR3 is 14 amino acids. CDR1 and CDR2 from the germline V gene are MGHDK and SYGVNS. Written as DNA, the CDR3 is TGTGCCAGCAGTTACGGAGCGAACACCGGGGAGCTGTTTTTT. This codes for CASSYGANTGELFF.

CDR3 amino acids: CASNLWGGADQPQHF. DNA for the CDR3: TGTGCCAGTAATTTGTGGGGGGGCGCGGATCAGCCCCAGCATTTT. The chain recombines TRBV19 with TRBJ1-5; D might be TRBD1 (6 bases). Germline loops: CDR1 LNHDA, CDR2 SQIVND (reference sequence). Deletions cut 7 bases from V and 5 bases from J, with 18 bases between. There are 15 residues in the CDR3.

The chain is built from TRBV9 and TRBJ1-5, with D unresolved. Trimming pared 0 bases from V and 1 base from J, leaving 5 bases between. The CDR3 has 14 residues. Germline V gene sequence: CDR1 SGDLS, CDR2 YYNGEE. The CDR3 sequence is CASSVDPSNQPQHF. The CDR3 nucleotides read TGTGCCAGCAGCGTAGATCCAAGCAATCAGCCCCAGCATTTT. The full variable domain, rest sourced from reference TRBV9 and TRBJ1-5, is DSGVTQTPKHLITATGQRVTLRCSPRSGDLSVYWYQQSLDQGLQFLIQYYNGEERAKGNILERFSAQQFPDLHSELNLSSLELGDSALYFCASSVDPSNQPQHFGDGTRLSIL.

This clonotype came up many times. The gene calls are TRBV5-1 and TRBJ1-5; D is ambiguous. The V end lost 4 bases, the J end lost 3 bases, and 11 bases lay between the germline ends. Germline CDR1 SGHRS, CDR2 YFSETQ. This CDR3 has 14 residues. The DNA for the CDR3 is TGCGCCAGCAGCCGCGATGGCCCCAATCAGCCCCAGCATTTT. Amino acids: CASSRDGPNQPQHF. The complete variable domain, with remaining parts taken from reference TRBV5-1 and TRBJ1-5, reads KAGVTQTPRYLIKTRGQQVTLSCSPISGHRSVSWYQQTPGQGLQFLFEYFSETQRNKGNFPGRFSGRQFSNSRSEMNVSTLELGDSALYLCASSRDGPNQPQHFGDGTRLSIL.

This clonotype appeared a few times. The rearrangement links TRBV6-1 to TRBJ1-1, with D hard to call. V lost 7 bases, J lost 7 bases, and 19 bases lay in between. The CDR3 extends over 14 amino acids. Germline CDR1 is MNHNS and CDR2 is SASEGT. The DNA for the CDR3 is TGTGCCAGCACCCTGCAGAGGTATTCTGGTGAAGCTTTCTTT. Its translation is CASTLQRYSGEAFF.

The genes are TRBV7-6 and TRBJ2-5, with D unresolved. Germline CDR1 SGHVS, CDR2 FNYEAQ. The CDR3 has 13 amino acids. The CDR3 region has the DNA TGTGCTAGCTCTCAGGCTGAACAAGAGACCCAGTACTTC. Translating it yields CASSQAEQETQYF.

In the case of this clonotype: Just one base apart from a much larger clone, this may be a read error. The chain employs TRBV20-1 and TRBJ1-5, with D perhaps TRBD1 (5 bases). The CDR3 has 14 residues. CDR1 is DFQATT and CDR2 is SNEGSKA in the germline V gene (reference sequence). CDR3 sequence: CSAPDQAGYQPHHF. CDR3 in DNA: TGCAGTGCTCCTGATCAAGCAGGGTATCAGCCCCATCATTTT.